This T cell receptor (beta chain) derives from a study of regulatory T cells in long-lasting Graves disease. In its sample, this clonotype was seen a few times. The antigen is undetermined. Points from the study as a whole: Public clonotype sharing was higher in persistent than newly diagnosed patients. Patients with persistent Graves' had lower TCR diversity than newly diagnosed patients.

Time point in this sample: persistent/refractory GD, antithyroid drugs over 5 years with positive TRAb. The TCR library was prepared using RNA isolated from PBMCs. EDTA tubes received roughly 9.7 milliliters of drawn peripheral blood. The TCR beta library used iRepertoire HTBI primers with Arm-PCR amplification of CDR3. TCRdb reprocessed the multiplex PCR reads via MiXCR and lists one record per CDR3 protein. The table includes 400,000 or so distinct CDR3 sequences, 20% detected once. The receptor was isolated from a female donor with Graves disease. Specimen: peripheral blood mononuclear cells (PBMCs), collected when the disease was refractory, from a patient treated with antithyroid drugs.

This chain's CDR3 is CASSLRGLAGSETQYF. CDR3 bases: TGTGCCAGCAGTCTTAGGGGACTAGCGGGATCCGAGACCCAGTACTTC. This sequence joins TRBV25-1 and TRBJ2-5, with 13 bases matching TRBD2. V trimming: 5 bases; J trimming: 5 bases; junction bases outside the gene matches: 8. CDR1 and CDR2 (germline): MGHDK, SYGVNS. The CDR3 has 16 residues.